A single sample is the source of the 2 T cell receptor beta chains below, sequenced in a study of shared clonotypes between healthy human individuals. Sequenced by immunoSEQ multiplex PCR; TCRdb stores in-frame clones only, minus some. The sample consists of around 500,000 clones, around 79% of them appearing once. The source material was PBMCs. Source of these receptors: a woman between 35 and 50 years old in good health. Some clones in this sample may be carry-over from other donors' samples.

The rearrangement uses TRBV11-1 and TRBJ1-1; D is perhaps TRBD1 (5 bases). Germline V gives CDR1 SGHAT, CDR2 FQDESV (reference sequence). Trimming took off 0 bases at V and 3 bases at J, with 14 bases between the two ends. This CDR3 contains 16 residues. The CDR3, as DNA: TGTGCCAGCAGCTTAGCGGTTGGCAGGGCGTACACTGAAGCTTTCTTT. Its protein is CASSLAVGRAYTEAFF.

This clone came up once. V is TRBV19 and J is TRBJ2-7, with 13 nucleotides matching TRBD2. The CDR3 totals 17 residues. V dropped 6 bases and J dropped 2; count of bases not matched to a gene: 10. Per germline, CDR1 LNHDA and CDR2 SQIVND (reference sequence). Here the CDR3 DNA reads TGTGCCAGTAGCCCAAGACTAGCGGGAGGCCTAACCTACGAGCAGTACTTC. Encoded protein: CASSPRLAGGLTYEQYF.